Here is one T cell receptor (beta chain) with its context. The protocol was immunoSEQ multiplex PCR, while the TCRdb copy is restricted to in-frame clones and leaves out a portion. Of about 53,000 clones in the sample, around 90% were seen once. This record comes from a study of control samples from healthy donors and cancer patients. The V end lost 2 bases, the J end lost 3 bases, and 10 bases lay between the germline ends. The length of the CDR3 is 13 residues. Germline V gene lookup returns CDR1 GTSNPN and CDR2 SVGIG (reference sequence). The chain joins TRBV30 to TRBJ1-2; possibly TRBD1 for D (5 bases). The sequenced material came from PBMCs. This receptor was obtained from a man in his 60s with head and neck cancer. CDR3 coding DNA: TGTGCCTGGAGTCCCCGGGGGGACTATGGCTACACCTTC. Its protein product is CAWSPRGDYGYTF.